The entry that follows covers one TCR beta chain sequence. This sample stems from a study of long-term antiretroviral therapy in people with HIV. Two or more post-ART PBMC samples, plus at least one pre-ART sample, were available for each donor. There were no participants with HIV treated outside the United States. Before DNA extraction, 1-10 million cryopreserved PBMC were held in the samples. The immunoSEQ assay was v3.0, run at survey level. Sequencing was designed to cover about 40,000-55,000 T-cell genomes in each sample. Assay used: immunoSEQ multiplex PCR; TCRdb lists only in-frame clones, some missing. The sample includes more than 35,000 clones, more than 90% of them seen just once. The CDR3 covers 15 residues. V lost 3 bases and J 3 bases, leaving 15 bases between the germline ends. Germline CDR1 reads LNHDA; CDR2 reads SQIVND (reference sequence).

The chain combines TRBV19 with TRBJ2-7, with D uncertain. The sequence was collected from a woman aged 45-59 years with HIV. Sequences were derived from unsorted PBMCs, sampled 3.7 years after starting antiretroviral therapy. CDR3: CASSISQVVSYEQYF. The CDR3, as DNA: TGTGCCAGTAGTATTTCGCAGGTAGTTAGCTACGAGCAGTACTTC.